The clone carrying this T cell receptor beta chain was seen only a few times. Antigen: not known. The sample is drawn from a study of T cells in Graves' hyperthyroidism and ophthalmopathy. Study-level results: Patients with ophthalmopathy were separated from those with stable hyperthyroidism by a 13 V-J model.

The source material, RNA transcripts, was used to amplify TCR beta CDR3 regions. During a first-round RT-PCR of the TCR CDR3, the HTBI primer set was used. A single record per CDR3 protein comes from TCRdb applying MiXCR to the multiplex PCR reads. Seen here are fewer than 350,000 distinct CDR3 sequences, roughly 20% observed once, and the top ten hold roughly 16%. V lost 5 bases to trimming and J lost 3 bases, with 14 bases between them. The CDR3 covers 14 residues. Germline assignment: CDR1 SGHRS and CDR2 YFSETQ. Individuals with ophthalmopathy presented a Clinical Activity Score of at least 3, a NOSPECS grade of at least 4 and a duration under 3 months. Uncontrolled infection, other autoimmune disease, pregnancy and lactation each barred patients from inclusion.

Sequencing was carried out using blood. The V call is TRBV5-1, the J call TRBJ2-5, with D possibly TRBD2 on 5 matching bases. The TCR sequence derives from a middle-aged woman with Graves' ophthalmopathy. The CDR3 DNA is TGCGCCAGCAGGTATACCGTCGGGGAAGAGACCCAGTACTTC. Translating gives CASRYTVGEETQYF. Together with reference TRBV5-1 and TRBJ2-5, the CDR3 gives the full variable domain: KAGVTQTPRYLIKTRGQQVTLSCSPISGHRSVSWYQQTPGQGLQFLFEYFSETQRNKGNFPGRFSGRQFSNSRSEMNVSTLELGDSALYLCASRYTVGEETQYFGPGTRLLVL.